These T cell receptor beta chains were read from a single sample in a study of blood T cell repertoires in COVID-19. TCRdb keeps only in-frame clones here, not all; method: immunoSEQ multiplex PCR. The table shows approximately 390,000 clones, with 88% occurring only once. The sample comprised PBMCs or T cells enriched from blood (not recorded which). The receptors come from a middle-aged woman with acute COVID-19. Each CDR3 is given with its conserved first and last residue. The D gene is left open where the match is weak.

V gene,CDR3 length,J gene,D gene,CDR3 protein
TRBV5-4,15,TRBJ2-1,.,CASSKLGLSYNEQFF
TRBV15,15,TRBJ2-3,.,CATSRGLSSTDTQYF
TRBV3-1/TRBV3-2,18,TRBJ2-7,TRBD1,CASSHNRQGFGSLHEQYF
TRBV15,13,TRBJ1-2,.,CATSRDAGGGYTF
TRBV6-1,16,TRBJ1-2,.,CASSEAGRGSYYGYTF
TRBV30,17,TRBJ2-1,.,CAWSVLVGDLSYNEQFF
TRBV3-1/TRBV3-2,13,TRBJ1-1,.,CASSQVGGTEAFF
TRBV5-1,16,TRBJ1-4,.,CASSLPGVATNEKLFF
TRBV30,13,TRBJ1-2,TRBD1,CASRDRGNYGYTF
TRBV19,14,TRBJ1-4,TRBD1,CASSPQGAYEKLFF
TRBV2,15,TRBJ2-3,TRBD1,CASRNRDRGPDTQYF
TRBV7-9,16,TRBJ1-4,.,CASSLGGSGPKEKLFF
TRBV12-3/TRBV12-4,10,TRBJ1-2,.,CASGGNGYTF
TRBV25-1,15,TRBJ1-2,TRBD1,CASSDWQGGVFGYTF
TRBV11-2,13,TRBJ1-6,.,CASRPGANSPLHF
TRBV6-5,15,TRBJ2-7,.,CASSYSRGGTYEQYF
TRBV10-2,14,TRBJ1-2,TRBD1,CASRGQGARYGYTF
TRBV2,13,TRBJ2-7,TRBD1,CASRGQGARGGLF
TRBV4-1,15,TRBJ2-1,.,CASSHRGGIYNEQFF
TRBV5-8,15,TRBJ2-2,.,CASRRVADHTGELFF
TRBV12-3/TRBV12-4,13,TRBJ2-1,.,CASNIAQRGTKFF
TRBV7-9,14,TRBJ2-5,.,CASSVSPSTETQYF
TRBV24-1,14,TRBJ1-1,TRBD1,CATRQGAMNTEAFF
TRBV12-3/TRBV12-4,13,TRBJ2-1,.,CASSTSIRDEQFF
TRBV2,12,TRBJ1-2,.,CASSEQGNGYTF
TRBV2,13,TRBJ2-5,TRBD2,CASNGLETETQYF
TRBV5-4,12,TRBJ1-4,.,CASSVEAGKLFF
TRBV12-2,8,TRBJ1-1,.,CATPGAFF
TRBV25-1,15,TRBJ1-1,.,CASSVEGGVNTEAFF
TRBV19,17,TRBJ1-5,TRBD1,CASSIDLTGQPAEPQHF
TRBV5-1,15,TRBJ2-1,TRBD2,CASSISSGGYNEQFF
TRBV6-5,15,TRBJ1-4,.,CASSRPGVTNEKLFF
TRBV9,16,TRBJ1-6,TRBD1,CASSGGTADYNSPLHF
TRBV11-2,15,TRBJ2-7,.,CASSLIQGNFYEQYF
TRBV10-3,15,TRBJ2-2,TRBD1,CAIRPGQGLSGELFF
TRBV4-1,14,TRBJ2-7,TRBD1,CASSHGQGTYEQYF
TRBV21-1,15,TRBJ2-7,.,CASSRRAGGSYEQYF
TRBV4-1,15,TRBJ1-5,.,CASSLSDINNQPQHF
TRBV19,14,TRBJ1-5,.,CASSQGVWEQPQHF
TRBV3-1/TRBV3-2,18,TRBJ2-5,TRBD2,CASSQDYRTSGGEKTQYF
TRBV12-3/TRBV12-4,11,TRBJ2-1,TRBD1,CASSSRQGQFF
TRBV24-1,13,TRBJ1-1,TRBD1,CATRDRAGTEAFF
TRBV10-3,14,TRBJ2-2,.,CAISETTETGELFF
TRBV4-2,18,TRBJ2-1,TRBD2,CASSQGTSGGNPYNEQFF
TRBV29-1,14,TRBJ2-5,TRBD2,CSGGERGGGETQYF
TRBV5-1,15,TRBJ1-1,TRBD1,CASSPRQGSNTEAFF